This TCR beta chain is drawn from a study of Ad26.COV2.S vaccination and SARS-CoV-2 variants. Study as a whole: Donor had been placed in the Ad26.COV2.S arm of the COV1001 trial. Intramuscular Ad26.COV2.S doses were given once or twice, 56 days apart.

Note on this clone: Its target is unknown.

CDR1 MDHEN and CDR2 SYDVKM come from the germline V gene. The CDR3 runs to 15 residues. Between the trimmed V and J ends, which lost 2 bases and 0 bases, there was a span of 9 bases. TCRdb keeps only in-frame clones here, not all; method: immunoSEQ multiplex PCR. The sample lists about 350,000 clones; about 85% were seen once. Treatment denoted: 15 to 20 received Ad26.COV2.S at low or high dose, single or two shots; roughly 5 received placebo; per-sample allocation not given. Samples came from day 63 after the first vaccine or placebo injection. Aged 18-55 years, donor was enrolled in Boston at some point between 2019 and 2021. Study observations and caveats: Quantification of TCR breadth and depth may have yielded underestimates of total T cell responses.

The rearrangement joins TRBV28 to TRBJ2-3, with D perhaps given as TRBD1 or TRBD2 (5 bases each). The source is a person aged 18-65 years who received the Ad26.COV2.S COVID-19 vaccine or a placebo. Sequencing was performed on peripheral blood, taken in a trial of Ad26.COV2.S vaccine versus placebo. The CDR3 sequence is CASSLQGVSTDTQYF. The CDR3 region has the DNA TGTGCCAGCAGTTTACAGGGAGTGAGCACAGATACGCAGTATTTT.